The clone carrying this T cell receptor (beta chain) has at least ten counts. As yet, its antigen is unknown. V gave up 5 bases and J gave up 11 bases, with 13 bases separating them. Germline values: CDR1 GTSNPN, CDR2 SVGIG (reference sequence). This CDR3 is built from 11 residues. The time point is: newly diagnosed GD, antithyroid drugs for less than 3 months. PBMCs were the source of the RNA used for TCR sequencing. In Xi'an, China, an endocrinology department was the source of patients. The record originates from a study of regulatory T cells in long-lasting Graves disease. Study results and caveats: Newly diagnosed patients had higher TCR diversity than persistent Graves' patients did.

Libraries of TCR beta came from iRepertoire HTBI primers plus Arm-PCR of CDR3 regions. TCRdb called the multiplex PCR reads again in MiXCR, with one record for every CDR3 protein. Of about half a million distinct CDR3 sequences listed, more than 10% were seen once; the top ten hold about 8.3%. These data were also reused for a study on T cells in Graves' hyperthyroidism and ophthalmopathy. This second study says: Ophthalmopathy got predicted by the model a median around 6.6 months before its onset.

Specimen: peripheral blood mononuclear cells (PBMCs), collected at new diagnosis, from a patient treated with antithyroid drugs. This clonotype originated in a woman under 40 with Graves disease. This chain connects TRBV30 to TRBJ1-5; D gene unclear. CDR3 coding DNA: TGTGCCTGGTCGTACCATGACACCCAGCATTTT. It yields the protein CAWSYHDTQHF.